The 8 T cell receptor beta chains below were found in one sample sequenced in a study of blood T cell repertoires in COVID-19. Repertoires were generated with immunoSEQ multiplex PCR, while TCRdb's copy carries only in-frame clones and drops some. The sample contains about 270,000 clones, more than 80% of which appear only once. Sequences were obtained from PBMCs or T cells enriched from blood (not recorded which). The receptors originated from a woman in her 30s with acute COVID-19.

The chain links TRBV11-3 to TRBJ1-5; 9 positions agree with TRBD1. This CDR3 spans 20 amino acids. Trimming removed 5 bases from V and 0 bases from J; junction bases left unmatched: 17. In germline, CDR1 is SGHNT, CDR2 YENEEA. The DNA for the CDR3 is TGTGCCAGCAGCCGGCATATACCCGGGACAGGGAGTTATAGCAATCAGCCCCAGCATTTT. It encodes CASSRHIPGTGSYSNQPQHF.

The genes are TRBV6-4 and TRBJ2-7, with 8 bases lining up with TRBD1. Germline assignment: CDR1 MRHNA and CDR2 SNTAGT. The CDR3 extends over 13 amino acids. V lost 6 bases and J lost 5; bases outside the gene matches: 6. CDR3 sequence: CASRWTGQNEQYF. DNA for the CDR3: TGTGCCAGCAGATGGACAGGGCAGAACGAGCAGTACTTC.

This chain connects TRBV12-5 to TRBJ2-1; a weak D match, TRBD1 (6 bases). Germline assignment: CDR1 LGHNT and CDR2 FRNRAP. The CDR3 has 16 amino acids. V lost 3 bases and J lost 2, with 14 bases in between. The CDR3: CASGFSTGTTYNEQFF. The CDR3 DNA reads TGTGCTAGTGGTTTCTCCACCGGGACAACCTACAATGAGCAGTTCTTC.

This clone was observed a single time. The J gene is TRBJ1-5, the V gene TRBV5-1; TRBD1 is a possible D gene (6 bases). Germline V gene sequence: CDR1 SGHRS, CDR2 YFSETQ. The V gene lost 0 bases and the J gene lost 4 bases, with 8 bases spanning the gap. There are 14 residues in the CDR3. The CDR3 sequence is CASSLGQVNQPQHF. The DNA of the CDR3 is TGCGCCAGCAGCTTGGGACAGGTGAATCAGCCCCAGCATTTT.

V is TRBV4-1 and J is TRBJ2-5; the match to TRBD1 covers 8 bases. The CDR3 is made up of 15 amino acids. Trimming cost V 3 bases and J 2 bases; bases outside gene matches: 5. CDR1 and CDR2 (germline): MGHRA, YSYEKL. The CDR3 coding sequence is TGCGCCAGCAGCCAGTCATGGACAGGGCAAGAGACCCAGTACTTC. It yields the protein CASSQSWTGQETQYF.

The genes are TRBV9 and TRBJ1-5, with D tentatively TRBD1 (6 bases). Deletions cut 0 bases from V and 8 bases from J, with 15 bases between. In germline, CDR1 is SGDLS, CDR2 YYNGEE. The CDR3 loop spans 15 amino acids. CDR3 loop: CASSVAGTAGEPQHF. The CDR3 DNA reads TGTGCCAGCAGCGTAGCCGGGACCGCAGGGGAGCCCCAGCATTTT.

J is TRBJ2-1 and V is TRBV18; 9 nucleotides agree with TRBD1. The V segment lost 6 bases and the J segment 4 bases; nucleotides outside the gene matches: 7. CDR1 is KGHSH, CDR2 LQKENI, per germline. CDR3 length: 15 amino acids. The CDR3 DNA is TGTGCCAGCTCCCCAATTGACAGGGGGTACAATGAGCAGTTCTTC. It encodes CASSPIDRGYNEQFF. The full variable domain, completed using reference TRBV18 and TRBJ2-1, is NAGVMQNPRHLVRRRGQEARLRCSPMKGHSHVYWYRQLPEEGLKFMVYLQKENIIDESGMPKERFSAEFPKEGPSILRIQQVVRGDSAAYFCASSPIDRGYNEQFFGPGTRLTVL.

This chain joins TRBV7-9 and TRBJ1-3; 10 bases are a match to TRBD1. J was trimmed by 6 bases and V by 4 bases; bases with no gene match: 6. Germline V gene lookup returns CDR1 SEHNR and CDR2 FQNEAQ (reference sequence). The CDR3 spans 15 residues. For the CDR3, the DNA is TGTGCCAGCAGCTCTACCGGGACAGGGGAAAACACCATATATTTT. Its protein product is CASSSTGTGENTIYF.